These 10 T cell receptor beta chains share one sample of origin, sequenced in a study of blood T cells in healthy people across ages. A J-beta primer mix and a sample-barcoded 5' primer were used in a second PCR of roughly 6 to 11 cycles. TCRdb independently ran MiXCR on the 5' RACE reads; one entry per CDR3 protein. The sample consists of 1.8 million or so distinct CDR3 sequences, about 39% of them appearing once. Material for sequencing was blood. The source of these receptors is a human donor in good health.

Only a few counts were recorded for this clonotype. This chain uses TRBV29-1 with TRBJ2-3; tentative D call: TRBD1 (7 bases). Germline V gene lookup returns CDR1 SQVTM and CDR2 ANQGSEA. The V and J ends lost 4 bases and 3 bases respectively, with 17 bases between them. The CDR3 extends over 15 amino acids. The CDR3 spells CSVGRAGGGTDTQYF. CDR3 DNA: TGCAGCGTTGGGAGGGCAGGGGGAGGTACAGATACGCAGTATTTT.

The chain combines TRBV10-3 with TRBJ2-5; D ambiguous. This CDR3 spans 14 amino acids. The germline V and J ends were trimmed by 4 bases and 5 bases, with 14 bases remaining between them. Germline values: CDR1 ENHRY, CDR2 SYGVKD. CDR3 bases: TGTGCCATCAGTGGTCCCCAGCGAGGCGAGACCCAGTACTTC. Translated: CAISGPQRGETQYF.

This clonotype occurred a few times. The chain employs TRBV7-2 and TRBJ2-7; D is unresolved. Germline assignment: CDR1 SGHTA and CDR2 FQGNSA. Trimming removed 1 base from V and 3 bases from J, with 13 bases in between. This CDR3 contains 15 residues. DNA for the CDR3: TGTGCCAGCAGCTTAGTTGGTGGCAGAATCTACGAGCAGTACTTC. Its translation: CASSLVGGRIYEQYF.

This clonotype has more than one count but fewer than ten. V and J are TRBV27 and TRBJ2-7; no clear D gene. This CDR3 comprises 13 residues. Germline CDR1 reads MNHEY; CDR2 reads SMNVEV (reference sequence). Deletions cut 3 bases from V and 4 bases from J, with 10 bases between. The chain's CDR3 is CASSFKSEYEQYF. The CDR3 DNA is TGTGCCAGCAGTTTCAAATCGGAGTACGAGCAGTACTTC.

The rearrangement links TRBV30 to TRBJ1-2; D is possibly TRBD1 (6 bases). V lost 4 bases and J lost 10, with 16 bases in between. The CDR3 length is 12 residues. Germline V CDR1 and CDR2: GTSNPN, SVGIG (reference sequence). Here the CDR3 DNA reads TGTGCCTGGACCGGGACACCGTCCGCCTACACCTTC. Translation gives CAWTGTPSAYTF.

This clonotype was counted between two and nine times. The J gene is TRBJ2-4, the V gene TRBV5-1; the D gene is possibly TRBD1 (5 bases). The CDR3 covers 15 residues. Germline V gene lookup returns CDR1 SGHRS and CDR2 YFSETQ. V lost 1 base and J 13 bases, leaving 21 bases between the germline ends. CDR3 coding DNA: TGCGCCAGCAGCTTGAGCCAGGGAATTGACAATGAGCAGTACTTC. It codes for CASSLSQGIDNEQYF.

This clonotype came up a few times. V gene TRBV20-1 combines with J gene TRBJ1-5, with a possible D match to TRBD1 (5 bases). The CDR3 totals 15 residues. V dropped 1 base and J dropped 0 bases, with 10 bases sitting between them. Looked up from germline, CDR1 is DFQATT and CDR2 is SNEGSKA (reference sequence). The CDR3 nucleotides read TGCAGTGCTAGAGCAGGGCCTTATAGCAATCAGCCCCAGCATTTT. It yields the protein CSARAGPYSNQPQHF.

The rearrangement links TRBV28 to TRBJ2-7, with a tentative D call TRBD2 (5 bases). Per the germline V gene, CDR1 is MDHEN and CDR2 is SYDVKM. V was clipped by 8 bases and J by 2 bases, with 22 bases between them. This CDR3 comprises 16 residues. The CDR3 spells CASASRRTERPYEQYF. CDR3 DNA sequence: TGTGCCAGCGCCTCACGACGGACTGAGCGCCCCTACGAGCAGTACTTC.

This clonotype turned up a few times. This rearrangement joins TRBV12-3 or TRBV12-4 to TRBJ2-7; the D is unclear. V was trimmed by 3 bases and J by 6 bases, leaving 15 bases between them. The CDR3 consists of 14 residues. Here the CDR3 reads CASSFGHLRPEQYF. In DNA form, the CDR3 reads TGTGCCAGCAGTTTTGGGCACCTTCGCCCCGAGCAGTACTTC.

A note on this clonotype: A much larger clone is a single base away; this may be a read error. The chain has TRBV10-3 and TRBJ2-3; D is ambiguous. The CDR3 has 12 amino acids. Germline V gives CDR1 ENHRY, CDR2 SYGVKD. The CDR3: CTTSPMQDTQYF. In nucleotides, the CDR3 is TGTACCACCTCCCCGATGCAAGATACGCAGTATTTT.